A single sample gave rise to the 2 T cell receptor beta chains below, sequenced in a study of blood T cell repertoires in COVID-19. Repertoires were generated with immunoSEQ multiplex PCR, while TCRdb's copy carries only in-frame clones and drops some. The table has some 150,000 clones, about four fifths seen once; the top ten hold over 2%. The sample comprised peripheral blood. The receptors shown here come from a human donor with acute or convalescent COVID-19. The donor label of this sample is uncertain.

The chain joins TRBV2 to TRBJ1-6; D perhaps matches TRBD1 (5 bases). Trimming pared 1 base from V and 6 bases from J, leaving 7 bases between. From germline, CDR1 is SNHLY and CDR2 FYNNEI. The CDR3 has 14 residues. The CDR3, as DNA: TGTGCCAGCAGTGAAGGACAGTTTAATTCACCCCTCCACTTT. The encoded protein is CASSEGQFNSPLHF.

The rearrangement uses TRBV5-4 and TRBJ2-3; TRBD2 aligns across 10 bases. Germline loops: CDR1 SGHNT, CDR2 YYREEE (reference sequence). The CDR3 extends over 15 amino acids. Trimming took 7 bases from V and 0 from J; bases not matched to a gene: 5. CDR3 loop: CASGGTSASTDTQYF. The CDR3 region has the DNA TGTGCCAGCGGGGGGACTAGCGCAAGCACAGATACGCAGTATTTT.